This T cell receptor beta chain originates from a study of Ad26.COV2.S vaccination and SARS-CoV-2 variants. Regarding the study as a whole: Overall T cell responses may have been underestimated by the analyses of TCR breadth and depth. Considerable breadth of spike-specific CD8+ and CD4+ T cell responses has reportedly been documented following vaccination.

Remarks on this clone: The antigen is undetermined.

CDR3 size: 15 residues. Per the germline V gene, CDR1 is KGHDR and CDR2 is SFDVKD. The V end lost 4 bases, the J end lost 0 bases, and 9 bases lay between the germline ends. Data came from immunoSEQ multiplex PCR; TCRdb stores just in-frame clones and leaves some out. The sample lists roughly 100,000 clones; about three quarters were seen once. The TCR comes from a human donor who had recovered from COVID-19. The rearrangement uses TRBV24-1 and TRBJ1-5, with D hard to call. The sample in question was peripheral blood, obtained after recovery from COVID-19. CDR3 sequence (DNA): TGTGCCACCAGTGACGGAAAATATAGCAATCAGCCCCAGCATTTT. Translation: CATSDGKYSNQPQHF.